This T cell receptor (beta chain) was recovered during a study of cytomegalovirus exposure and HLA in healthy donors. Findings and caveats of the study: Across donors, presence/absence analyses took sequencing depth to be roughly uniform. It was shown in a later analysis that HLA-associated TCR beta chains were more clonally expanded than other, equally common chains. About 87% or about 30% of the time was how often most TCR beta V segments were productive, according to an earlier analysis. There were a few CMV-associated chains whose specificity for CMV antigens was confirmed in vitro.

This CDR3 has 14 residues. Germline V gene sequence: CDR1 MNHNS, CDR2 SASEGT. About this clone: Antigen unknown.

The PCR made use of 60 Vbeta and 13 Jbeta primers. Method: immunoSEQ multiplex PCR; TCRdb's copy keeps in-frame clones and lacks some. The sample shows 120,000 or so clones, roughly 70% of them seen only once. The genes are TRBV6-1 and TRBJ2-5, with 8 bases that match TRBD1. The end of the DNA aligns better with TRBJ2-7, so the J call may be wrong. The source material was PBMCs. This sequence originates from a man younger than 45 in good health and CMV-seronegative. Here the CDR3 reads CASSPRDRSYEQYF. CDR3 coding DNA: TGTGCCAGCAGTCCCCGGGACAGGAGCTACGAGCAGTACTTC.